This record looks at one T cell receptor beta chain sequence and its context. The method was immunoSEQ multiplex PCR; TCRdb's version includes in-frame clones alone and lacks a portion of them. The sample has hundreds of thousands of clones; about 93% are singletons. This sample is part of a study of brain T cells in children with intractable seizures. Time point in this sample: blood from clinic visit 5 months post-surgery; TSC patient then seizure free. The CDR3 has 15 amino acids. V trimming: 8 bases; J trimming: 0 bases; junction bases outside the gene matches: 7. The specimen was peripheral blood, collected roughly 5 months after surgery. This receptor was identified in a boy under three years old with tuberous sclerosis and intractable seizures. The chain recombines TRBV23-1 with TRBJ2-3; 8 bases fit TRBD2. TRBV23-1 counts as an open reading frame of uncertain function. Here the CDR3 DNA reads TGCGCCAGCGCCCAGCGGGAGTCTAGCACAGATACGCAGTATTTT. This translates into CASAQRESSTDTQYF.